A single sample gave rise to the 25 T cell receptor beta chains below, sequenced in a study of blood T cell repertoires in COVID-19. The method was immunoSEQ multiplex PCR; TCRdb's version includes in-frame clones alone and lacks a portion of them. The sample lists a few hundred thousand clones, 80% to 95% seen once, with 6.8% in the top ten. Sequencing was done on a sample of peripheral blood. These receptors all stem from a young woman with COVID-19, enrolled during active disease.

The chain carries TRBV30 and TRBJ1-6; tentative D call: TRBD1 (6 bases). Trimming took 4 bases from V and 6 from J, leaving 10 bases between them. Looked up from germline, CDR1 is GTSNPN and CDR2 is SVGIG (reference sequence). This CDR3 region has 13 residues. CDR3 nucleotide sequence: TGTGCCTGGACAGGGGCGCCTAATTCACCCCTCCACTTT. Its protein product is CAWTGAPNSPLHF.

In nucleotides, the CDR3 is TGTGCCACCAGTGATTTGTGGGACAGGGTGCTAAGTGATCAGCCCCAGCATTTT. This encodes CATSDLWDRVLSDQPQHF. The chain combines TRBV24-1 with TRBJ1-5; 9 positions agree with TRBD1. The trim removed 0 bases at V and 5 bases at J, leaving 10 bases unmatched. Germline V gives CDR1 KGHDR, CDR2 SFDVKD. The CDR3 sequence is 18 residues long.

This chain connects TRBV5-4 to TRBJ2-5, with 11 bases that match TRBD1. Germline assignment: CDR1 SGHNT and CDR2 YYREEE (reference sequence). The CDR3 has 16 residues. J was trimmed by 2 bases and V by 10 bases; bases with no gene match: 13. The CDR3: CAYAEGTGGWQETQYF. CDR3 DNA: TGTGCCTACGCCGAGGGGACAGGGGGTTGGCAAGAGACCCAGTACTTC.

The chain's CDR3 is CASSFNYPGQGHLYSNQPQHF. CDR3 DNA: TGTGCCAGCAGCTTCAACTACCCGGGACAGGGCCACCTTTATAGCAATCAGCCCCAGCATTTT. V gene TRBV7-6 combines with J gene TRBJ1-5; the match to TRBD1 covers 9 bases. CDR3 length: 21 residues. V lost 3 bases and J lost 0; bases outside the gene matches: 18. CDR1 and CDR2 (germline): SGHVS, FNYEAQ.

This clone was seen a handful of times. This chain links TRBV6-5 with TRBJ2-7; weak D call: TRBD2 (7 bases). CDR1 and CDR2 from the germline V gene are MNHEY and SVGAGI. The CDR3 runs 16 residues. V was cut by 0 bases and J by 7 bases, with 19 bases left in between. The CDR3 loop is CASSYSGAAGGREQYF. Written as DNA, the CDR3 is TGTGCCAGCAGTTACTCGGGGGCAGCCGGGGGGCGGGAGCAGTACTTC.

This clone has only one observation. The CDR3 DNA reads TGTGCCAGCAGTTATGAGCCGTATGAAGCTTTCTTT. Amino acid sequence: CASSYEPYEAFF. The chain couples TRBV6-2 or TRBV6-3 to TRBJ1-1; D call uncertain. The CDR3 is 12 residues long. Trimming stripped 3 bases from V and 7 bases from J, with 9 bases between. Germline V gene lookup returns CDR1 MNHEY and CDR2 SVGEGT.

The chain's CDR3 is CATSDPRGQTDYGYTF. CDR3 nucleotides: TGTGCCACCAGTGACCCCCGTGGACAGACGGACTATGGCTACACCTTC. The chain recombines TRBV24-1 with TRBJ1-2, with D maybe TRBD1 (6 bases). Germline V gives CDR1 KGHDR, CDR2 SFDVKD. V lost 4 bases and J 3 bases, leaving 17 bases between the germline ends. CDR3 length: 16 amino acids.

The V and J genes are TRBV28 and TRBJ2-2; TRBD2 is a possible D gene (6 bases). Germline-derived CDR1 and CDR2 are MDHEN and SYDVKM. This CDR3 region has 13 residues. The CDR3 loop is CGSRDSVTGELFF. DNA of the CDR3: TGTGGGTCTCGGGACTCCGTCACCGGGGAGCTGTTTTTT.

In its sample, this clone was seen a few times. The chain recombines TRBV6-5 with TRBJ1-6, with D maybe TRBD1 (6 bases). Trimming removed 7 bases from V and 9 bases from J, with 19 bases in between. The CDR3 has 15 residues. CDR1 and CDR2 from the germline V gene are MNHEY and SVGAGI. CDR3 residues: CASIRNRENGSPLHF. In DNA, the CDR3 is TGTGCCAGCATTAGAAACAGGGAAAACGGTTCACCCCTCCACTTT.

The chain recombines TRBV7-9 with TRBJ1-6; 8 bases fit TRBD1. The germline CDR1 and CDR2 sequences are SEHNR and FQNEAQ (reference sequence). CDR3 size: 16 residues. Trimming at V came to 3 bases and at J to 7 bases, leaving 8 bases not matched to a gene. The CDR3 region has the DNA TGTGCCAGCAGCTTGCAGGGCAACAGGGGGAATTCACCCCTCCACTTT. It is translated as CASSLQGNRGNSPLHF. The variable domain in full, with the rest retrieved from reference TRBV7-9 and TRBJ1-6, is DTGVSQNPRHKITKRGQNVTFRCDPISEHNRLYWYRQTLGQGPEFLTYFQNEAQLEKSRLLSDRFSAERPKGSFSTLEIQRTEQGDSAMYLCASSLQGNRGNSPLHFGNGTRLTVT.

This chain uses TRBV7-2 with TRBJ2-6; D ambiguous. Trimming left V 5 bases short and J 0 bases short, with 8 bases between. This CDR3 has 15 amino acids. CDR1 and CDR2 (germline): SGHTA, FQGNSA. CDR3 loop: CASSIGLSGANVLTF. DNA of the CDR3: TGTGCCAGCAGCATAGGGCTCTCTGGGGCCAACGTCCTGACTTTC. The full variable domain, its missing parts supplied by reference TRBV7-2 and TRBJ2-6, is GAGVSQSPSNKVTEKGKDVELRCDPISGHTALYWYRQSLGQGLEFLIYFQGNSAPDKSGLPSDRFSAERTGGSVSTLTIQRTQQEDSAVYLCASSIGLSGANVLTFGAGSRLTVL.

The V gene is TRBV30, the J gene TRBJ2-1; D possibly corresponds to TRBD1 (5 bases). V lost 1 base and J 10 bases, leaving 17 bases between the germline ends. CDR1 is GTSNPN and CDR2 is SVGIG in the germline V gene (reference sequence). CDR3 length: 14 residues. CDR3 region: CAWSDPRQGGEQFF. Here the CDR3 DNA reads TGTGCCTGGAGTGACCCCCGGCAGGGTGGGGAGCAGTTCTTC.

The rearrangement joins TRBV9 to TRBJ1-6, with D hard to call. The CDR3 runs to 13 residues. CDR1 is SGDLS and CDR2 is YYNGEE in the germline V gene. V lost 0 bases and J lost 11, with 9 bases in between. CDR3 region: CASSVGGKAPLHF. The CDR3 bases are TGTGCCAGCAGCGTAGGAGGAAAGGCACCCCTCCACTTT.

In its sample, this clone was seen once. V gene TRBV19 combines with J gene TRBJ2-1; TRBD2 aligns across 8 bases. The CDR3 runs to 19 residues. With V trimmed by 2 bases and J by 2 bases, 14 bases remained unmatched. CDR1 is LNHDA and CDR2 is SQIVND in the germline V gene (reference sequence). The CDR3 coding sequence is TGTGCCAGTAGTATACGAGGGTCAGGAAGGCGGGAGGCCTACAATGAGCAGTTCTTC. Translating it yields CASSIRGSGRREAYNEQFF.

The gene calls are TRBV27 and TRBJ2-2, with D possibly TRBD1 on 6 matching bases. The V and J ends lost 8 bases and 4 bases respectively, with 11 bases between them. Germline V CDR1 and CDR2: MNHEY, SMNVEV (reference sequence). This CDR3 spans 13 amino acids. For the CDR3, the DNA is TGTGCCAGCGGATACAGGGCCACCGGGGAGCTGTTTTTT. Amino acid sequence: CASGYRATGELFF.

The CDR3 region is CASSDRQGLGYGYTF. CDR3 bases: TGTGCCAGCAGCGACCGACAGGGGTTAGGCTATGGCTACACCTTC. V gene TRBV5-4 combines with J gene TRBJ1-2; 8 bases align to TRBD1. J gave up 4 bases and V 4 bases, and 9 bases lay outside the gene matches. This CDR3 has 15 residues. Germline lookup yields CDR1 SGHNT and CDR2 YYREEE (reference sequence).

V usage is TRBV30 and J usage is TRBJ2-3; no definite D call. Germline CDR1 is GTSNPN and CDR2 is SVGIG (reference sequence). V was clipped by 5 bases and J by 1 base, with 4 bases between them. The CDR3 runs 11 residues. The CDR3 DNA is TGTGCCTGGTCAGGCACAGATACGCAGTATTTT. Translating it yields CAWSGTDTQYF.

CDR3 amino acids: CATSPSGGGNQPQHF. Written as DNA, the CDR3 is TGTGCCACCAGCCCCTCGGGGGGTGGCAATCAGCCCCAGCATTTT. V gene TRBV24-1 combines with J gene TRBJ1-5, with D possibly being TRBD1 (5 bases). Germline V gives CDR1 KGHDR, CDR2 SFDVKD. V was trimmed by 7 bases and J by 2 bases, leaving 14 bases between them. The CDR3 runs to 15 residues.

This clone showed up just once. The chain combines TRBV10-2 with TRBJ1-1, with D maybe TRBD1 (6 bases). Germline V lookup: CDR1 WSHSY, CDR2 SAAADI. The CDR3 length is 14 residues. The germline V and J ends were trimmed by 5 bases and 13 bases, with 23 bases remaining between them. The DNA of the CDR3 is TGCGCCAGCAGTACAATCTCTACACAGGGTAGGGTTTTCTTT. It codes for CASSTISTQGRVFF.

The rearrangement uses TRBV18 and TRBJ1-1, with D possibly TRBD1 on 5 matching bases. V lost 1 base to trimming and J lost 0 bases, with 12 bases between them. Looked up from germline, CDR1 is KGHSH and CDR2 is LQKENI. The CDR3 loop spans 16 amino acids. CDR3 region: CASSPRAGGMNTEAFF. Written as DNA, the CDR3 is TGTGCCAGCTCACCACGGGCCGGGGGGATGAACACTGAAGCTTTCTTT.

The chain employs TRBV28 and TRBJ2-7, with 7 bases aligning to TRBD1. Germline V gene sequence: CDR1 MDHEN, CDR2 SYDVKM. The J segment lost 4 bases and the V segment lost 6 bases, leaving 0 bases of the junction unmatched. CDR3 length equals 11 residues. In DNA, the CDR3 is TGTGCCAGCAGGACAGGGTACGAGCAGTACTTC. Its protein product is CASRTGYEQYF.

The chain recombines TRBV10-2 with TRBJ2-1, with D tentatively TRBD1 (5 bases). This CDR3 comprises 12 residues. Germline V gene data show CDR1 as WSHSY and CDR2 as SAAADI. V lost 4 bases and J 7 bases, leaving 8 bases between the germline ends. CDR3 residues: CASSGQGNEQFF. CDR3 bases: TGCGCCAGCAGTGGTCAGGGTAATGAGCAGTTCTTC.

V and J are TRBV7-8 and TRBJ2-7, with TRBD1 matching 7 bases. The CDR3 consists of 15 residues. V shed 1 base and J 0 bases; nucleotides not matched to a gene: 3. Germline V CDR1 and CDR2: SGHVS, FQNEAQ. The CDR3 DNA reads TGTGCCAGCAGCTTAGAGGCAGGGGGCTCCTACGAGCAGTACTTC. Translation: CASSLEAGGSYEQYF.

This chain joins TRBV7-9 and TRBJ1-1, with D unresolved. From germline, CDR1 is SEHNR and CDR2 FQNEAQ (reference sequence). Trimming pared 5 bases from V and 5 bases from J, leaving 18 bases between. The CDR3 length is 15 residues. The CDR3 coding sequence is TGTGCCAGCAGCCCCGCCGTGAGGACGGGGACTGAAGCTTTCTTT. Translating it yields CASSPAVRTGTEAFF.

V gene TRBV20-1 combines with J gene TRBJ2-7; 7 nucleotides match TRBD2. Germline V gene sequence: CDR1 DFQATT, CDR2 SNEGSKA (reference sequence). The CDR3 has 12 amino acids. V trimming: 3 bases; J trimming: 4 bases; junction bases outside the gene matches: 3. The CDR3 DNA sequence: TGCAGTGCTAGTCAACTAGCGTACGAGCAGTACTTC. Its translation is CSASQLAYEQYF.